A single sample gave rise to the 24 T cell receptor beta chains below, sequenced in a study of T cell changes during pregnancy in multiple sclerosis. The protocol was immunoSEQ multiplex PCR, while the TCRdb copy is restricted to in-frame clones and leaves out a portion. In the table there are about 70,000 clones, around 94% of which are singletons. Here the sequenced sample was CD8+ T cells from peripheral blood mononuclear cells, taken in the third trimester of pregnancy. These receptors all stem from a female donor in good health, enrolled as a control in a pregnancy study.

The rearrangement links TRBV15 to TRBJ2-7; the match to TRBD1 covers 8 bases. V gave up 2 bases and J gave up 5 bases; unmatched junction bases: 8. CDR1 and CDR2 from the germline V gene are LNHNV and YYDKDF (reference sequence). This CDR3 is 15 amino acids long. CDR3 nucleotides: TGTGCCACCAGCAGACCGGGGGACAGGCCCCACGAGCAGTACTTC. Translating gives CATSRPGDRPHEQYF.

The V gene is TRBV10-2, the J gene TRBJ1-5; D is possibly TRBD1 (5 bases). The CDR3 runs to 13 residues. The germline CDR1 and CDR2 sequences are WSHSY and SAAADI. The CDR3 sequence is CAGGSYSNQPQHF. CDR3 nucleotide sequence: TGCGCGGGGGGGTCTTATAGCAATCAGCCCCAGCATTTT.

V gene TRBV7-9 combines with J gene TRBJ2-7, with TRBD1 matching 9 bases. Trimming removed 3 bases from V and 4 bases from J; junction bases left unmatched: 4. The germline CDR1 and CDR2 sequences are SEHNR and FQNEAQ (reference sequence). CDR3 length equals 14 residues. CDR3 DNA sequence: TGTGCCAGCAGCTTGTGGGACAGGGAATACGAGCAGTACTTC. The encoded protein is CASSLWDREYEQYF.

V usage is TRBV7-9 and J usage is TRBJ2-1; D gene uncertain. Trimming stripped 3 bases from V and 4 bases from J, with 13 bases between. The germline V gene encodes CDR1 SEHNR and CDR2 FQNEAQ (reference sequence). The CDR3 extends over 15 amino acids. The CDR3 nucleotides are TGTGCCAGCAGCTTTGCCCAGGTCCATTACAATGAGCAGTTCTTC. It yields the protein CASSFAQVHYNEQFF.

This clone was seen more than once but under ten times. CDR3 residues: CASSNQDSEAFF. The CDR3 bases are TGTGCCAGCAGCAACCAAGACAGTGAAGCTTTCTTT. The genes are TRBV21-1 and TRBJ1-1; the DNA was not used to check the table's D call, TRBD1. TRBV21-1 is noted as a pseudogene. This CDR3 has 12 residues.

The chain has TRBV4-3 and TRBJ2-3; 8 bases are shared with TRBD2. Germline CDR1 is LGHNA and CDR2 is YSLEER. V dropped 0 bases and J dropped 3; count of bases not matched to a gene: 5. The CDR3 sequence is 16 residues long. The CDR3: CASSQEDGGATDTQYF. CDR3 nucleotide sequence: TGCGCCAGCAGCCAAGAAGACGGGGGGGCAACAGATACGCAGTATTTT.

The rearrangement uses TRBV7-2 and TRBJ1-6; TRBD1 agrees at 9 bases. The CDR3 consists of 16 residues. Germline V CDR1 and CDR2: SGHTA, FQGNSA. V shed 5 bases, J shed 9 bases, and the junction held 11 bases outside the gene matches. CDR3 sequence reads: CASSKTWTGVGSPLHF. The CDR3 coding sequence is TGTGCCAGCAGCAAAACCTGGACAGGGGTGGGTTCACCCCTCCACTTT.

In its sample, this clone was seen a few times. The V call is TRBV4-3, the J call TRBJ1-3, with D unclear. V was clipped by 1 base and J by 1 base, with 8 bases between them. This CDR3 has 15 residues. Germline V gene data show CDR1 as LGHNA and CDR2 as YSLEER. CDR3 bases: TGCGCCAGCAGCCAAGGACTGGCATCTGGAAACACCATATATTTT. Its protein product is CASSQGLASGNTIYF.

This chain links TRBV28 with TRBJ2-7, with 7 bases lining up with TRBD2. The CDR3 consists of 14 residues. The germline V gene has CDR1 MDHEN and CDR2 SYDVKM. Trimming took 8 bases from V and 1 from J; bases not matched to a gene: 8. CDR3 residues: CASWTRDGSYEQYF. The CDR3 DNA is TGTGCCAGCTGGACTAGGGACGGTTCCTACGAGCAGTACTTC.

The J gene is TRBJ2-7, the V gene TRBV19; TRBD2 matches at 11 bases. Germline V CDR1 and CDR2: LNHDA, SQIVND (reference sequence). With 3 bases clipped from V and 0 bases from J, the junction kept 1 base outside the gene matches. The CDR3 contains 15 residues. In DNA, the CDR3 is TGTGCCAGTAGTATTGGGACTAGCGGCTCCTACGAGCAGTACTTC. Translation: CASSIGTSGSYEQYF.

The CDR3 protein is CASSYSGGVLRNTIYF. The CDR3 DNA sequence: TGTGCCAGCAGTTACTCAGGGGGGGTGCTTAGAAACACCATATATTTT. This sequence joins TRBV6-5 and TRBJ1-3; tentative D call: TRBD1 (6 bases). CDR1 is MNHEY, CDR2 SVGAGI, per germline. This CDR3 spans 16 amino acids. Trimming took 0 bases from V and 5 from J, leaving 14 bases between them.

The V gene is TRBV2, the J gene TRBJ2-7; possibly TRBD2 for D (6 bases). V was clipped by 9 bases and J by 0 bases, with 12 bases between them. The CDR3 covers 13 residues. CDR1 and CDR2 from the germline V gene are SNHLY and FYNNEI. The CDR3 is CASASGGSYEQYF. The CDR3, as DNA: TGTGCCAGTGCGTCCGGGGGCTCCTACGAGCAGTACTTC.

The J gene is TRBJ1-1, the V gene TRBV6-6; 7 bases align to TRBD1. The J segment lost 1 base and the V segment lost 7 bases, leaving 9 bases of the junction unmatched. The length of the CDR3 is 15 residues. CDR1 and CDR2 from the germline V gene are MNHNY and SVGAGI (reference sequence). The CDR3 bases are TGTGCCAGCACCCCGACAGGGACAGCGAACACTGAAGCTTTCTTT. It specifies CASTPTGTANTEAFF.

The gene calls are TRBV4-1 and TRBJ2-1; D is undetermined. The V and J ends lost 1 base and 4 bases respectively, with 17 bases between them. The germline V gene has CDR1 MGHRA and CDR2 YSYEKL. This CDR3 spans 17 amino acids. The CDR3 DNA reads TGCGCCAGCAGCCAAGTTGACGTGGGCCCTACTTACAATGAGCAGTTCTTC. Translating it yields CASSQVDVGPTYNEQFF.

The V call is TRBV6-1, the J call TRBJ2-5, with D possibly being TRBD2 (6 bases). Germline assignment: CDR1 MNHNS and CDR2 SASEGT. Deletions cut 1 base from V and 1 base from J, with 19 bases between. This CDR3 spans 18 amino acids. The DNA for the CDR3 is TGTGCCAGCAGTGAAGGGGAGCGGAGCGGGCCACCCCAAGAGACCCAGTACTTC. Protein sequence: CASSEGERSGPPQETQYF.

V gene TRBV9 combines with J gene TRBJ1-1; D may be TRBD1 (5 bases). V lost 3 bases and J lost 7, with 19 bases in between. This CDR3 region has 15 residues. CDR1 SGDLS and CDR2 YYNGEE come from the germline V gene. The CDR3 here is CASSGGVGGPIEAFF. CDR3 sequence (DNA): TGTGCCAGCAGCGGAGGAGTGGGGGGTCCGATTGAAGCTTTCTTT. The full variable domain, in which reference TRBV9 and TRBJ1-1 provide the parts outside the CDR3, is DSGVTQTPKHLITATGQRVTLRCSPRSGDLSVYWYQQSLDQGLQFLIQYYNGEERAKGNILERFSAQQFPDLHSELNLSSLELGDSALYFCASSGGVGGPIEAFFGQGTRLTVV.

V usage is TRBV4-2 and J usage is TRBJ1-1; D is possibly TRBD1 (6 bases). Germline CDR1 and CDR2: LGHNA and YNFKEQ. The CDR3 sequence is 14 residues long. Trimming stripped 3 bases from V and 3 bases from J, with 11 bases between. CDR3 in amino acids: CASSQRGGDTEAFF. The DNA for the CDR3 is TGTGCCAGCAGCCAGAGAGGGGGGGACACTGAAGCTTTCTTT.

This clone was detected once. Other DNA sequences of this sample code for an identical CDR3. This chain connects TRBV27 to TRBJ1-1; D is ambiguous. Germline CDR1 is MNHEY and CDR2 is SMNVEV (reference sequence). Trimming removed 2 bases at V and 1 base at J, with 5 bases between. The CDR3 runs to 13 residues. CDR3 DNA sequence: TGTGCCAGCAGTTTAGCGAAGAACACTGAAGCTTTCTTT. This gives the protein CASSLAKNTEAFF.

V usage is TRBV18 and J usage is TRBJ1-2; D unresolved. CDR1 is KGHSH, CDR2 LQKENI, per germline. The CDR3 totals 13 residues. V lost 3 bases and J lost 4, with 9 bases in between. As DNA, the CDR3 is TGTGCCAGCTCACCGCCAGAACCCTATGGCTACACCTTC. This translates into CASSPPEPYGYTF. Based on the CDR3 plus reference TRBV18 and TRBJ1-2, the full variable domain is NAGVMQNPRHLVRRRGQEARLRCSPMKGHSHVYWYRQLPEEGLKFMVYLQKENIIDESGMPKERFSAEFPKEGPSILRIQQVVRGDSAAYFCASSPPEPYGYTFGSGTRLTVV.

This rearrangement joins TRBV27 to TRBJ1-2; 7 bases line up with TRBD1. The germline CDR1 and CDR2 sequences are MNHEY and SMNVEV (reference sequence). J lost 5 bases, V lost 7 bases, and 16 bases had no gene match. The CDR3 sequence is 16 residues long. The CDR3 DNA reads TGTGCCAGCACCACCATAAACCCGACAGGGTTTTATGGCTACACCTTC. Translated: CASTTINPTGFYGYTF.

The V and J genes are TRBV7-9 and TRBJ2-2, with TRBD1 identical over 10 bases. The germline V gene encodes CDR1 SEHNR and CDR2 FQNEAQ (reference sequence). With 5 bases clipped from V and 3 bases from J, the junction kept 12 bases outside the gene matches. The CDR3 covers 18 residues. The CDR3 is CASSVRRDRGVDTGELFF. The CDR3 region has the DNA TGTGCCAGCAGCGTTCGCCGGGACAGGGGAGTCGACACCGGGGAGCTGTTTTTT.

The chain couples TRBV4-1 to TRBJ1-1, with D maybe TRBD1 (5 bases). Trimming shortened V by 5 bases and J by 1 base, and 11 bases separated the two germline ends. Germline lookup yields CDR1 MGHRA and CDR2 YSYEKL. This CDR3 is built from 14 residues. CDR3 bases: TGCGCCAGCAGCGAGGACATAAGGAACACTGAAGCTTTCTTT. Amino acids: CASSEDIRNTEAFF.

In its sample, this clone was seen once. The CDR3 sequence: CACDSLSNYGYTF. The CDR3 coding sequence is TGTGCCTGTGATTCTCTATCTAACTATGGCTACACCTTC. The chain links TRBV30 to TRBJ1-2; no clear D gene. Per germline, CDR1 GTSNPN and CDR2 SVGIG (reference sequence). This CDR3 comprises 13 residues. Trimming left V 6 bases short and J 0 bases short, with 11 bases between.

This chain links TRBV5-1 with TRBJ2-7; 10 bases map to TRBD2. With 2 bases clipped from V and 2 bases from J, the junction kept 4 bases outside the gene matches. Germline V gives CDR1 SGHRS, CDR2 YFSETQ. The CDR3 spans 15 residues. CDR3 protein: CASSFSGGPTYEQYF. DNA of the CDR3: TGCGCCAGCAGCTTTAGCGGGGGGCCCACCTACGAGCAGTACTTC. The full variable domain, rest sourced from reference TRBV5-1 and TRBJ2-7, is KAGVTQTPRYLIKTRGQQVTLSCSPISGHRSVSWYQQTPGQGLQFLFEYFSETQRNKGNFPGRFSGRQFSNSRSEMNVSTLELGDSALYLCASSFSGGPTYEQYFGPGTRLTVT.